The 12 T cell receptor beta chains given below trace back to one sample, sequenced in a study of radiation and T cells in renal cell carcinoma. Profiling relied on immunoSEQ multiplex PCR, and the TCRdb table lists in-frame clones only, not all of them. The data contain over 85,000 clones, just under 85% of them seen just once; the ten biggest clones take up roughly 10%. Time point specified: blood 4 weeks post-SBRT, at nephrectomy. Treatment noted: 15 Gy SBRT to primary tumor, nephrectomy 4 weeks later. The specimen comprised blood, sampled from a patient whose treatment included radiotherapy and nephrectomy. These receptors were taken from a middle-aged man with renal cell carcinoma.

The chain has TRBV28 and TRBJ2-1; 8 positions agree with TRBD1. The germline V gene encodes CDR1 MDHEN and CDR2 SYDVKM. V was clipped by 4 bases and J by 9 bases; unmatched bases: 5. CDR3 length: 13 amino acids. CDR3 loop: CASSSGQGGEQFF. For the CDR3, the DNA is TGTGCCAGCAGTTCCGGACAGGGCGGTGAGCAGTTCTTC.

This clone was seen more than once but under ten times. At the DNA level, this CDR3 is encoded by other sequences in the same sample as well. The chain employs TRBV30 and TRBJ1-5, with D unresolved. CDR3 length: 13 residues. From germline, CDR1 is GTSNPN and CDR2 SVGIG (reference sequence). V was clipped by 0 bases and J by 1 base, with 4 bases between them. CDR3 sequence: CAWSVLSNQPQHF. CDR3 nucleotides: TGTGCCTGGAGTGTACTCAGCAATCAGCCCCAGCATTTT. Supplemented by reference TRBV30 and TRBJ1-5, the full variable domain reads SQTIHQWPATLVQPVGSPLSLECTVEGTSNPNLYWYRQAAGRGLQLLFYSVGIGQISSEVPQNLSASRPQDRQFILSSKKLLLSDSGFYLCAWSVLSNQPQHFGDGTRLSIL.

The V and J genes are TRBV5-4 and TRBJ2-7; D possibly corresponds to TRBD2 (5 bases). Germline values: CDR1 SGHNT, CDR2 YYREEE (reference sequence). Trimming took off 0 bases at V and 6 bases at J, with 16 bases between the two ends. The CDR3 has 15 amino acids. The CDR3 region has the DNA TGTGCCAGCAGCTTGGCCCCGGACTGGCTCCTCGAGCAGTACTTC. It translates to CASSLAPDWLLEQYF.

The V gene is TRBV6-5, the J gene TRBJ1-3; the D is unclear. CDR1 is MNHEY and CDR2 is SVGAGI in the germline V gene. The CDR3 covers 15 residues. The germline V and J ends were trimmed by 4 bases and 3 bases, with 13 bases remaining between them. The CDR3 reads CASSSWGSGGNTIYF. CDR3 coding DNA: TGTGCCAGCAGTTCTTGGGGTTCGGGTGGAAACACCATATATTTT.

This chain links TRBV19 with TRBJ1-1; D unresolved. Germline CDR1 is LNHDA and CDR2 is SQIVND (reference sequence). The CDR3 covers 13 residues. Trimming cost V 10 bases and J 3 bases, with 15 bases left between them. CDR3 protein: CATGEQADTEAFF. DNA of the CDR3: TGTGCCACCGGGGAGCAGGCGGACACTGAAGCTTTCTTT. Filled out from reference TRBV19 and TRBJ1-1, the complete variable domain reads DGGITQSPKYLFRKEGQNVTLSCEQNLNHDAMYWYRQDPGQGLRLIYYSQIVNDFQKGDIAEGYSVSREKKESFPLTVTSAQKNPTAFYLCATGEQADTEAFFGQGTRLTVV.

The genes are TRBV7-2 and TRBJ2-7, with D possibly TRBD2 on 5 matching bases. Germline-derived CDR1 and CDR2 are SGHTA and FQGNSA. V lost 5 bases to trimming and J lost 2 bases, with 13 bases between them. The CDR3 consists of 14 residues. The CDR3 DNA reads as TGTGCCAGCAGCCCCCGGACTGGCGCCTACGAGCAGTACTTC. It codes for CASSPRTGAYEQYF. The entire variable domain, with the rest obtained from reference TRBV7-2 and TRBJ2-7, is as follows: GAGVSQSPSNKVTEKGKDVELRCDPISGHTALYWYRQSLGQGLEFLIYFQGNSAPDKSGLPSDRFSAERTGGSVSTLTIQRTQQEDSAVYLCASSPRTGAYEQYFGPGTRLTVT.

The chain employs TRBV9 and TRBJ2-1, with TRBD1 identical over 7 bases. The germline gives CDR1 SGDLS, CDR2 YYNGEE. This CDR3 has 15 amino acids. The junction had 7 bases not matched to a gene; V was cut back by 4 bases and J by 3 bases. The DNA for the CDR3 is TGTGCCAGCAGCATCCGGGACAGAAACTACAATGAGCAGTTCTTC. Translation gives CASSIRDRNYNEQFF.

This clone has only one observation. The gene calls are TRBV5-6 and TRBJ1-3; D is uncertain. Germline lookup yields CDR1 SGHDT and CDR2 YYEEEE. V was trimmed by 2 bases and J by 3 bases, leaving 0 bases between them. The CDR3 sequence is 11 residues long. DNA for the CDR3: TGTGCCAGCAGCTTTGGAAACACCATATATTTT. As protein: CASSFGNTIYF.

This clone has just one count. CDR3 coding DNA: TGTGCCAGCAGCCGTGACAGGGGGTTATCCTACGAGCAGTACTTC. This sequence encodes CASSRDRGLSYEQYF. The V gene is TRBV5-4, the J gene TRBJ2-7; 9 bases map to TRBD1. The trim removed 4 bases at V and 1 base at J, leaving 6 bases unmatched. There are 15 residues in the CDR3. Germline lookup yields CDR1 SGHNT and CDR2 YYREEE (reference sequence).

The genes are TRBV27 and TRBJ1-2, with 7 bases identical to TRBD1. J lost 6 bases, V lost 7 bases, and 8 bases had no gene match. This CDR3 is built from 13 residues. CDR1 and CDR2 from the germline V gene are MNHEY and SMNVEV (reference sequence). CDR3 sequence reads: CASKRQGVNGYTF. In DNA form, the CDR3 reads TGTGCCAGCAAAAGACAGGGAGTTAATGGCTACACCTTC.

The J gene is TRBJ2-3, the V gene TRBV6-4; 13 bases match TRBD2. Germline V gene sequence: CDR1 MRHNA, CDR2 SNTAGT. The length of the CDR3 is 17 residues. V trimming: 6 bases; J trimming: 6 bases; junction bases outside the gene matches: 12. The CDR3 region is CASSLHPPGLAGDTQYF. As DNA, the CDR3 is TGTGCCAGCAGCCTGCATCCCCCGGGACTAGCGGGGGATACGCAGTATTTT.

The chain's CDR3 is CAWRRDNLGNEQFF. The CDR3 nucleotides read TGTGCCTGGAGAAGGGACAACCTGGGGAATGAGCAGTTCTTC. The chain couples TRBV30 to TRBJ2-1, with D perhaps TRBD1 (6 bases). Germline V gene sequence: CDR1 GTSNPN, CDR2 SVGIG (reference sequence). This CDR3 spans 14 amino acids. Trimming took 3 bases from V and 7 from J, leaving 16 bases between them.